This T cell receptor (beta chain) is from a study of blood T cell repertoires in COVID-19. TCRdb keeps only in-frame clones here, not all; method: immunoSEQ multiplex PCR. The data hold roughly 120,000 clones, with around four fifths observed a single time. The sequence derives from a woman aged 55-70 years with acute or convalescent COVID-19. Sequenced input: peripheral blood.

CDR3 loop: CASSLQVEPQHF. The CDR3 DNA reads as TGTGCCAGCAGCCTACAGGTTGAACCCCAGCATTTT. The chain links TRBV7-9 to TRBJ1-5; D may be TRBD1 (5 bases). The germline V gene has CDR1 SEHNR and CDR2 FQNEAQ (reference sequence). V lost 5 bases and J 10 bases, leaving 12 bases between the germline ends. The CDR3 spans 12 residues.